The 4 T cell receptor beta chains below come from one sample, sequenced in a study of OX40 agonist ivuxolimab in advanced cancers. Sequencing was performed with immunoSEQ multiplex PCR; in TCRdb, only in-frame clones are kept and a portion is missing. The sample contains some 28,000 clones, approximately 83% of which appear only once. The sample was CD4+ or CD8+ T cells sorted from blood, taken in a trial of the OX40 agonist ivuxolimab. These receptors all come from an adult with an advanced solid tumor such as melanoma, head and neck, liver or kidney cancer.

CDR3 nucleotide sequence: TGTGCCAGCAGTTTGGGACAGGGGTACGGCACAGATACGCAGTATTTT. Translating it yields CASSLGQGYGTDTQYF. This sequence joins TRBV28 and TRBJ2-3, with TRBD1 matching 10 bases. The CDR3 is made up of 16 amino acids. The ends lost 3 bases at V and 1 base at J; junction bases unmatched: 4. The V gene's germline CDR1 is MDHEN and CDR2 SYDVKM.

The V call is TRBV27, the J call TRBJ1-5; D not resolved. CDR3 length: 14 residues. V gave up 3 bases and J gave up 6 bases, with 12 bases separating them. CDR1 and CDR2 from the germline V gene are MNHEY and SMNVEV (reference sequence). The CDR3 here is CASSLYGSIQPQHF. The CDR3 DNA reads TGTGCCAGCAGTTTGTACGGGAGTATTCAGCCCCAGCATTTT.

The sample holds one count of this clone. This rearrangement joins TRBV9 to TRBJ2-7; TRBD1 matches 9 bases. This CDR3 spans 13 amino acids. Germline values: CDR1 SGDLS, CDR2 YYNGEE. After removal of 5 bases from V and 0 bases from J, the junction contained 0 bases not matched to a gene. The CDR3 nucleotides are TGTGCCAGCAGGGGACAGGGCTCCTACGAGCAGTACTTC. It codes for CASRGQGSYEQYF.

V usage is TRBV5-1 and J usage is TRBJ2-1; D is ambiguous. V dropped 6 bases and J dropped 6 bases, with 10 bases sitting between them. The CDR3 has 12 amino acids. Germline V gene data show CDR1 as SGHRS and CDR2 as YFSETQ. The CDR3 loop is CASTPKGNEQFF. Written as DNA, the CDR3 is TGCGCCAGCACACCGAAGGGCAATGAGCAGTTCTTC.